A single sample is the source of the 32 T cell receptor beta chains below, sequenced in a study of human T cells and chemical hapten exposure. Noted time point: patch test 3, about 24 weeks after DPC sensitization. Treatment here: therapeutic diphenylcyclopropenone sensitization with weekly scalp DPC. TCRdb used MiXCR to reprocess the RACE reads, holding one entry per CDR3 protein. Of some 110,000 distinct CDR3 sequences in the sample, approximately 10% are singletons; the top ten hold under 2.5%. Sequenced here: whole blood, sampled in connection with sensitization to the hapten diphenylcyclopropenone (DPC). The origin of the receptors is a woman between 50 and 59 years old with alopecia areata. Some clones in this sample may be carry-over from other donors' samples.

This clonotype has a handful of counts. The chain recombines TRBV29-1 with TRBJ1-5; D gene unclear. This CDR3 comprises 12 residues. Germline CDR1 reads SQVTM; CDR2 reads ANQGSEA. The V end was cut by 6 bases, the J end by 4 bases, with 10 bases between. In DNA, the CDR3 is TGCAGCGTAGGAGGGAAAAATCAGCCCCAGCATTTT. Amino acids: CSVGGKNQPQHF.

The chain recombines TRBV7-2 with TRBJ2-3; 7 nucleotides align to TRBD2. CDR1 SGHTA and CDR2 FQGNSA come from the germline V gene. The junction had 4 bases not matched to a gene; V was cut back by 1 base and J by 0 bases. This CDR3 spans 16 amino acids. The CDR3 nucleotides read TGTGCCAGCAGCTTAGGGGGGAGGGCCAGCACAGATACGCAGTATTTT. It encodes CASSLGGRASTDTQYF.

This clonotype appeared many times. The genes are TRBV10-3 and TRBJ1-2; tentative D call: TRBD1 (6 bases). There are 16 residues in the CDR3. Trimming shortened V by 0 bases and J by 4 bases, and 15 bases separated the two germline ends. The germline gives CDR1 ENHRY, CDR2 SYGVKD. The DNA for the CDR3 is TGTGCCATCAGTGAGTCCCCAGGGGAATCGGGCTATGGCTACACCTTC. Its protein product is CAISESPGESGYGYTF.

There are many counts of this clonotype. The CDR3 nucleotides are TGTGCCAGCAGTCGGGGGACTACTCCCTACGAGCAGTACTTC. It specifies CASSRGTTPYEQYF. The chain is built from TRBV12-3 or TRBV12-4 and TRBJ2-7; 7 nucleotides line up with TRBD2. Trimming removed 5 bases from V and 2 bases from J; junction bases left unmatched: 6. The CDR3 covers 14 residues.

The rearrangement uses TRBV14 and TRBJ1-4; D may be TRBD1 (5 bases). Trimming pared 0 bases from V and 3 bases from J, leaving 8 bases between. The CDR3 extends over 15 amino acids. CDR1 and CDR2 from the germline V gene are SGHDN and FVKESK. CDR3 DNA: TGTGCCAGCAGCCAAGAGGACACCCCTAATGAAAAACTGTTTTTT. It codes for CASSQEDTPNEKLFF.

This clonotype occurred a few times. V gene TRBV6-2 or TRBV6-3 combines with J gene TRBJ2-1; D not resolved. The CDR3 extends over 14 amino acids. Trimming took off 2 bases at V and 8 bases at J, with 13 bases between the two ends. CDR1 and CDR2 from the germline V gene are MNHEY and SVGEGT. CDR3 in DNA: TGTGCCAGCAGTTACGAAGAGGCCGGCGATGAGCAGTTCTTC. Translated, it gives CASSYEEAGDEQFF.

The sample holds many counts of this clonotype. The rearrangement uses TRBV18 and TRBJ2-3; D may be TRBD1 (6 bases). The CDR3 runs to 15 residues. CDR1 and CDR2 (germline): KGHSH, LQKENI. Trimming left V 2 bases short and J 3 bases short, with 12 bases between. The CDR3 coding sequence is TGTGCCAGCTCACCAACGACAGGAGAGACAGATACGCAGTATTTT. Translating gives CASSPTTGETDTQYF. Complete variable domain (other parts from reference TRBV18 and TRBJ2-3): NAGVMQNPRHLVRRRGQEARLRCSPMKGHSHVYWYRQLPEEGLKFMVYLQKENIIDESGMPKERFSAEFPKEGPSILRIQQVVRGDSAAYFCASSPTTGETDTQYFGPGTRLTVL.

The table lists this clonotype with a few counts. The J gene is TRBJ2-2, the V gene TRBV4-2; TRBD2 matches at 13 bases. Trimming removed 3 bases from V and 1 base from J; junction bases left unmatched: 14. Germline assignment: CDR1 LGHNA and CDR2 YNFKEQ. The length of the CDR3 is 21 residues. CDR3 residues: CASSHTPGGGLAGWNTGELFF. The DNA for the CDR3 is TGTGCCAGCAGCCATACCCCCGGGGGGGGACTAGCGGGATGGAACACCGGGGAGCTGTTTTTT.

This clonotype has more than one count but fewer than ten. The CDR3 sequence is CASSPLGGVNQPQHF. DNA for the CDR3: TGTGCCAGCAGTCCCTTGGGAGGGGTGAATCAGCCCCAGCATTTT. The gene calls are TRBV12-3 or TRBV12-4 and TRBJ1-5; possibly TRBD1 for D (5 bases). This CDR3 contains 15 residues. V lost 5 bases to trimming and J lost 4 bases, with 15 bases between them.

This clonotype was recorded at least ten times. The CDR3 bases are TGCGCCAGCAGCTTGGGACAGGGAAAAGAGACCCAGTACTTC. Protein product: CASSLGQGKETQYF. The rearrangement links TRBV5-1 to TRBJ2-5; TRBD1 matches 7 bases. Trimming cost V 0 bases and J 3 bases; bases outside gene matches: 2. This CDR3 contains 14 residues. Germline assignment: CDR1 SGHRS and CDR2 YFSETQ.

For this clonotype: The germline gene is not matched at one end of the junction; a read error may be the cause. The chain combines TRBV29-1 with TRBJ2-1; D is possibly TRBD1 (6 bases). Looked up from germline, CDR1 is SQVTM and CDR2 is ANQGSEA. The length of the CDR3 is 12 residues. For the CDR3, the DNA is TGCAGCGCTGAAGGGGGATTCAATGAGCAGTTCTTC. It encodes CSAEGGFNEQFF.

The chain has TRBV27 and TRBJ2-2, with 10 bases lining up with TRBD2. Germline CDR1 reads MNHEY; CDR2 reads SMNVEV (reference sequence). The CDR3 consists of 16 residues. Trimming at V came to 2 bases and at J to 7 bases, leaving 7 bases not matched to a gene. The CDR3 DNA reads TGTGCCAGCAGTTTAAACGTAGCGGGAGGTATCGGGGAGCTGTTTTTT. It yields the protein CASSLNVAGGIGELFF.

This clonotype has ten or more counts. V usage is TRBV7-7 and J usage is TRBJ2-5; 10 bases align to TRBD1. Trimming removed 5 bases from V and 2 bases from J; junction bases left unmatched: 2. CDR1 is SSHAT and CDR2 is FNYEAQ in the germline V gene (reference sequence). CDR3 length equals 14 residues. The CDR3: CASSKDRGQETQYF. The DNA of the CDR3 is TGTGCCAGCAGCAAGGACAGGGGGCAAGAGACCCAGTACTTC.

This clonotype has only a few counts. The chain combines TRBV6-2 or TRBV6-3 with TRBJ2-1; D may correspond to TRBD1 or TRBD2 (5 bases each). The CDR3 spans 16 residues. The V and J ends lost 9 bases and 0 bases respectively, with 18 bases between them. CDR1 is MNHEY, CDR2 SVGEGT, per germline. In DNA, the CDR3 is TGTGCCAGTACTCATCCGGGACGCCGCTCCTACAATGAGCAGTTCTTC. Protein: CASTHPGRRSYNEQFF.

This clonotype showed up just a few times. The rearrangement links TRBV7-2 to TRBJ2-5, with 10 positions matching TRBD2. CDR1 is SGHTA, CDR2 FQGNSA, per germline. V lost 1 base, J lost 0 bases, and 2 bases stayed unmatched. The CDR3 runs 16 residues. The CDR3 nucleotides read TGTGCCAGCAGCTTAGAAGCGGGAGGGTACCAAGAGACCCAGTACTTC. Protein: CASSLEAGGYQETQYF.

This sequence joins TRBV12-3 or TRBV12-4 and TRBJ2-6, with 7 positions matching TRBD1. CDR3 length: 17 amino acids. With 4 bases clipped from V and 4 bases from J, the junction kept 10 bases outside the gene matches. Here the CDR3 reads CASSSRQGLSGANVLTF. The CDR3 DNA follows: TGTGCCAGCAGTTCGCGACAGGGTCTCTCCGGGGCCAACGTCCTGACTTTC.

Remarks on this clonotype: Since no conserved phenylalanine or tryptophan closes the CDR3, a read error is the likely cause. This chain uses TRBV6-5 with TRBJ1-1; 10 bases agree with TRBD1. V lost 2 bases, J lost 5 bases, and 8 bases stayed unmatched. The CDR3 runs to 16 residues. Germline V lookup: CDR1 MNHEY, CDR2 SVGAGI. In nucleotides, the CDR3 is TGTGCCAGCAGTTACGGAGTCGACAGGGGGCGGACTGAAGCTTTCTCT. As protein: CASSYGVDRGRTEAFS.

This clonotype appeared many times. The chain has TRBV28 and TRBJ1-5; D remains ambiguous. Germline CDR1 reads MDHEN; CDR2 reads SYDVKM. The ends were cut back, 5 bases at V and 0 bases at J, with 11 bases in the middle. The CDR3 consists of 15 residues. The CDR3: CASSKPGYSNQPQHF. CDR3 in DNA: TGTGCCAGCAGTAAGCCAGGTTATAGCAATCAGCCCCAGCATTTT.

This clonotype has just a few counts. The CDR3 DNA reads as TGTGCCAGCAACCTGGGTGGAGGTGGGGAAAAACTGTTTTTT. Protein sequence: CASNLGGGGEKLFF. The chain employs TRBV12-3 or TRBV12-4 and TRBJ1-4; D gene uncertain. Trimming removed 7 bases at V and 8 bases at J, with 17 bases between. This CDR3 contains 14 residues.

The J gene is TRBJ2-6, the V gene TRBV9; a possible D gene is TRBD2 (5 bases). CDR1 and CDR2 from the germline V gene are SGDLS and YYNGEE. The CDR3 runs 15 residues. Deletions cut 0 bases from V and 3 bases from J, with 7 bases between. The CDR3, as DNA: TGTGCCAGCAGCGTAGGAGGAGGTGGGGCCAACGTCCTGACTTTC. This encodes CASSVGGGGANVLTF.

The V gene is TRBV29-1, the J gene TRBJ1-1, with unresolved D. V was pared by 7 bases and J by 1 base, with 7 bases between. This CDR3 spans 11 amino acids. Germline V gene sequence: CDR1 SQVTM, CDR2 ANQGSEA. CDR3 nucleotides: TGCAGCGACACAGAGAACACTGAAGCTTTCTTT. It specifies CSDTENTEAFF.

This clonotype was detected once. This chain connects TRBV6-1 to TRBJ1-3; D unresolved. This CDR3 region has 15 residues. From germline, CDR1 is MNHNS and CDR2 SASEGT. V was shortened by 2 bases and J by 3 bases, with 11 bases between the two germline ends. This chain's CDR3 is CASSEQGSHGNTIYF. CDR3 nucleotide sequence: TGTGCCAGCAGTGAACAAGGGAGCCATGGAAACACCATATATTTT.

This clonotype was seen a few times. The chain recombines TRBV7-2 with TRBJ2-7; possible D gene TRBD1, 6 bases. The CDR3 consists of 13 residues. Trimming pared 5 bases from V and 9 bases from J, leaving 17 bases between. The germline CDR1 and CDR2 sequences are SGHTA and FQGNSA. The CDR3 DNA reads TGTGCCAGCAGCATAGGGGGTGTGGTGGGGCAGTACTTC. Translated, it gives CASSIGGVVGQYF.

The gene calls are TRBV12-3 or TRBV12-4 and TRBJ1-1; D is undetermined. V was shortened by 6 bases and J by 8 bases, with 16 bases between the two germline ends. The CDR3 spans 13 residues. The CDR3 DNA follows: TGTGCCAGCAGCGCGGGTCCAGGCAGAGAAGCTTTCTTT. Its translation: CASSAGPGREAFF.

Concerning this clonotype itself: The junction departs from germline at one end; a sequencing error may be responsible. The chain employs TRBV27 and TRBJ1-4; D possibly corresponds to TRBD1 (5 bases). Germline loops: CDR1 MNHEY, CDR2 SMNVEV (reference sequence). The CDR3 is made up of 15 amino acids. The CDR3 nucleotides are TGTGCCAGCGGTTTCTGGAGGGGCCCAAATGAAAAACTGTTTTTT. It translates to CASGFWRGPNEKLFF.

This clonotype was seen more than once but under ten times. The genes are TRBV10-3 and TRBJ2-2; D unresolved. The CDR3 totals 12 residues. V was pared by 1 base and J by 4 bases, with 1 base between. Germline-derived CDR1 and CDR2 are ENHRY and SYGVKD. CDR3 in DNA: TGTGCCATCAGTGAGTTCACCGGGGAGCTGTTTTTT. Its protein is CAISEFTGELFF.

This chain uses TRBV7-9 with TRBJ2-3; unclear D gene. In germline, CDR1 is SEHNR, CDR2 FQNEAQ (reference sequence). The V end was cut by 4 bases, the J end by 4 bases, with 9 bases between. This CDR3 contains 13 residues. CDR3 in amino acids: CASSSPPSDTQYF. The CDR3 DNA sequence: TGTGCCAGCAGCTCCCCCCCTTCAGATACGCAGTATTTT.

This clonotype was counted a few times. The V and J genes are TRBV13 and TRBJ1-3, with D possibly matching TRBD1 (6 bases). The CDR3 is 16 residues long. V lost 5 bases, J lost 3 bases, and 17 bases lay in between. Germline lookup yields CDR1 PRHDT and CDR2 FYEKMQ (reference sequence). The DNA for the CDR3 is TGTGCCAGCAGCCCCCGACGGGAGGGGGGTGGAAACACCATATATTTT. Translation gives CASSPRREGGGNTIYF.

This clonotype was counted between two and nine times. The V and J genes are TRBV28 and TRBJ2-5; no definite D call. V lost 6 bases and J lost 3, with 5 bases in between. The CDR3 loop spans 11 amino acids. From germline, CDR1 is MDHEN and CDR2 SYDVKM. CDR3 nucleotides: TGTGCCAGCAGGAGAGAAGAGACCCAGTACTTC. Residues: CASRREETQYF.

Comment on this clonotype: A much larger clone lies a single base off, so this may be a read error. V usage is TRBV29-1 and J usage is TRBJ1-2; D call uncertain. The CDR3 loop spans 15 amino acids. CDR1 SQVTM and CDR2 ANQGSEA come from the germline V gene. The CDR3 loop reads CSVELSSVSNDGYTF. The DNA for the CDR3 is TGCAGCGTTGAACTTTCCAGCGTATCTAACGATGGCTACACCTTC. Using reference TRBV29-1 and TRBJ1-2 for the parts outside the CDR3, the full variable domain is SAVISQKPSRDICQRGTSLTIQCQVDSQVTMMFWYRQQPGQSLTLIATANQGSEATYESGFVIDKFPISRPNLTFSTLTVSNMSPEDSSIYLCSVELSSVSNDGYTFGSGTRLTVV.

CDR3 sequence: CASTFGPGSYEQYF. CDR3 bases: TGTGCCAGCACCTTTGGCCCCGGGTCCTACGAGCAGTACTTC. The chain has TRBV5-5 and TRBJ2-7; D remains unclear. The length of the CDR3 is 14 residues. The germline V gene encodes CDR1 SGHKS and CDR2 YYEKEE (reference sequence). Trimming stripped 6 bases from V and 1 base from J, with 14 bases between.

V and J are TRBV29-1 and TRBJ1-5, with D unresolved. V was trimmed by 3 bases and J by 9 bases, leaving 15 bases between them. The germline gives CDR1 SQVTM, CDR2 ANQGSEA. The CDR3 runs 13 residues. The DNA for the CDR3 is TGCAGCGTTGAGGAGGGTACCGTTGGGCCCCAGCATTTT. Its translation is CSVEEGTVGPQHF.